This passage covers 27 T cell receptor beta chains from one sample sequenced in a study of T cell repertoires in cytomegalovirus infection. Using its own MiXCR run on the reads, TCRdb lists one record per CDR3 protein. Of about 330,000 distinct CDR3 sequences listed, over 7.5% are singletons. The material sequenced was PBMCs. These receptor sequences come from a human donor in good health (CMV status not recorded). Some clones in this sample may be carry-over from other donors' samples.

This clonotype was detected only a few times. Written as DNA, the CDR3 is TGTGCCAGCAGTTACTTGGGGGGTGGAAATGAGCAGTTCTTC. Translated: CASSYLGGGNEQFF. The V and J genes are TRBV6-5 and TRBJ2-1; possibly TRBD2 for D (6 bases). The CDR3 covers 14 residues. V lost 1 base and J lost 7, with 11 bases in between. Germline CDR1 reads MNHEY; CDR2 reads SVGAGI.

V gene TRBV15 combines with J gene TRBJ1-5; D ambiguous. The CDR3 runs 9 residues. CDR1 is LNHNV, CDR2 YYDKDF, per germline (reference sequence). The V end was cut by 8 bases, the J end by 7 bases, with 3 bases between. The CDR3 here is CATGQPQHF. The CDR3 DNA sequence: TGTGCCACCGGGCAGCCCCAGCATTTT.

This clonotype was picked up many times. The rearrangement links TRBV7-6 to TRBJ2-3, with TRBD2 identical over 12 bases. CDR1 is SGHVS, CDR2 FNYEAQ, per germline. The V and J ends lost 5 bases and 6 bases, in that order; junction bases with no gene match: 9. This CDR3 comprises 16 residues. The CDR3 loop reads CASSDAGTSGFDTQYF. DNA for the CDR3: TGTGCCAGCAGCGACGCCGGGACTAGCGGGTTTGATACGCAGTATTTT.

The V gene is TRBV7-6, the J gene TRBJ1-2; the D is unclear. V dropped 2 bases and J dropped 4 bases, with 11 bases sitting between them. Germline V gene data show CDR1 as SGHVS and CDR2 as FNYEAQ. CDR3 length: 14 amino acids. The CDR3 DNA sequence: TGTGCCAGCAGCTTATACGTGGGGAGCTATGGCTACACCTTC. It codes for CASSLYVGSYGYTF.

This clonotype was observed many times. The chain employs TRBV4-2 and TRBJ1-2, with D possibly matching TRBD1 (5 bases). V lost 0 bases, J lost 4 bases, and 15 bases lay in between. Germline V CDR1 and CDR2: LGHNA, YNFKEQ. This CDR3 is built from 16 residues. CDR3 protein: CASSQDGVGGLYGYTF. The CDR3 DNA follows: TGTGCCAGCAGCCAAGATGGGGTTGGGGGTCTCTATGGCTACACCTTC.

This clonotype was found many times. V gene TRBV7-8 combines with J gene TRBJ1-4; D is unclear. CDR1 and CDR2 (germline): SGHVS, FQNEAQ. V shed 4 bases and J shed 10 bases, with 13 bases lying between them. CDR3 length: 13 amino acids. CDR3: CASSSGGFVKLFF. The CDR3 DNA reads TGTGCCAGCAGCTCGGGTGGGTTTGTAAAACTGTTTTTT.

The sample holds a few counts of this clonotype. V gene TRBV11-1 combines with J gene TRBJ2-1; 12 nucleotides match TRBD2. Germline values: CDR1 SGHAT, CDR2 FQDESV (reference sequence). Trimming removed 5 bases from V and 10 bases from J; junction bases left unmatched: 9. The CDR3 contains 15 residues. The CDR3 DNA sequence: TGTGCCAGCAGCCCTAGACTAGCGGGAGTCTACGAGCAGTTCTTC. Translation: CASSPRLAGVYEQFF.

The chain has TRBV20-1 and TRBJ2-1; the D gene is possibly TRBD2 (5 bases). This CDR3 contains 13 residues. V shed 2 bases and J shed 9 bases, with 14 bases lying between them. The germline V gene has CDR1 DFQATT and CDR2 SNEGSKA (reference sequence). The CDR3, as DNA: TGCAGTGCTAGAAGCCCCTCTGGGAGTGAGCAGTTCTTC. This codes for CSARSPSGSEQFF.

This clonotype was found many times. This rearrangement joins TRBV7-2 to TRBJ2-7; no clear D gene. The CDR3 is 15 residues long. Germline values: CDR1 SGHTA, CDR2 FQGNSA. The ends were cut back, 1 base at V and 0 bases at J, with 10 bases in the middle. In nucleotides, the CDR3 is TGTGCCAGCAGCTTAGGATCGACGGCCTCCTACGAGCAGTACTTC. This sequence encodes CASSLGSTASYEQYF.

This clonotype appeared a few times. This rearrangement joins TRBV9 to TRBJ2-1; 8 nucleotides align to TRBD1. Trimming removed 2 bases from V and 9 bases from J; junction bases left unmatched: 7. The germline V gene encodes CDR1 SGDLS and CDR2 YYNGEE. This CDR3 comprises 14 residues. The CDR3 region has the DNA TGTGCCAGCAGCGTCCGGGACAGGTACCTTGAGCAGTTCTTC. Encoded protein: CASSVRDRYLEQFF.

This chain links TRBV28 with TRBJ2-7, with 9 bases lining up with TRBD1. This CDR3 comprises 17 residues. The trim removed 5 bases at V and 6 bases at J, leaving 17 bases unmatched. Germline CDR1 is MDHEN and CDR2 is SYDVKM. The DNA for the CDR3 is TGTGCCAGCAGTCCTCCCTCCCGGGACAGGGCAACTTTCGAGCAGTACTTC. It yields the protein CASSPPSRDRATFEQYF.

This clonotype was counted at least ten times. The chain has TRBV6-1 and TRBJ2-3, with unresolved D. V shed 2 bases and J shed 1 base, with 10 bases lying between them. The germline V gene encodes CDR1 MNHNS and CDR2 SASEGT. This CDR3 contains 15 residues. CDR3 region: CASSELGWGTDTQYF. In nucleotides, the CDR3 is TGTGCCAGCAGTGAACTGGGCTGGGGCACAGATACGCAGTATTTT.

This clonotype has at least ten counts. This sequence joins TRBV7-2 and TRBJ2-7; 13 bases agree with TRBD2. CDR3 size: 15 residues. In germline, CDR1 is SGHTA, CDR2 FQGNSA. Unmatched junction bases numbered 3, after V lost 1 base and J lost 6 bases. The CDR3 DNA is TGTGCCAGCAGCTTAGGACTAGCGGGGGGAGGCGAGCAGTACTTC. This sequence encodes CASSLGLAGGGEQYF.

The chain links TRBV2 to TRBJ1-2; D call uncertain. The CDR3 has 11 residues. CDR1 SNHLY and CDR2 FYNNEI come from the germline V gene. With 2 bases removed from V and 7 bases from J, the gap between germline ends came to 5 bases. In nucleotides, the CDR3 is TGTGCCAGCAGTGAAAGGTTTGGCTACACCTTC. Residues: CASSERFGYTF.

The rearrangement joins TRBV20-1 to TRBJ1-5; possibly TRBD1 for D (5 bases). The CDR3 is 14 residues long. Trimming took 5 bases from V and 7 from J, leaving 18 bases between them. CDR1 is DFQATT and CDR2 is SNEGSKA in the germline V gene (reference sequence). The CDR3 DNA sequence: TGCAGTGCTCGGAGGGGAGTGGGCGGACAGCCCCAGCATTTT. Translation gives CSARRGVGGQPQHF.

The rearrangement uses TRBV7-2 and TRBJ2-3, with D unclear. The CDR3 has 14 amino acids. With 0 bases removed from V and 4 bases from J, the gap between germline ends came to 8 bases. Germline CDR1 reads SGHTA; CDR2 reads FQGNSA. In nucleotides, the CDR3 is TGTGCCAGCAGCTTAGCGTACCGGGCAGATACGCAGTATTTT. It codes for CASSLAYRADTQYF. Looking up the rest from reference TRBV7-2 and TRBJ2-3 gives the full variable domain: GAGVSQSPSNKVTEKGKDVELRCDPISGHTALYWYRQSLGQGLEFLIYFQGNSAPDKSGLPSDRFSAERTGGSVSTLTIQRTQQEDSAVYLCASSLAYRADTQYFGPGTRLTVL.

DNA of the CDR3: TGTGCCAGCAGTTTAAATCCCAAAAACATTCAGTACTTC. Protein product: CASSLNPKNIQYF. The chain recombines TRBV12-3 or TRBV12-4 with TRBJ2-4; D uncertain. The CDR3 is 13 amino acids. Trimming removed 2 bases at V and 2 bases at J, with 4 bases between.

This clonotype has more than one count but fewer than ten. The V gene is TRBV5-6, the J gene TRBJ2-7; perhaps D is TRBD1 or TRBD2 (7 bases each). V was clipped by 4 bases and J by 7 bases, with 21 bases between them. The CDR3 runs 15 residues. CDR1 SGHDT and CDR2 YYEEEE come from the germline V gene. The chain's CDR3 is CASSPWGRGLDEQYF. CDR3 DNA: TGTGCCAGCAGCCCCTGGGGGAGGGGGCTCGATGAGCAGTACTTC.

This clonotype was detected only a few times. V usage is TRBV20-1 and J usage is TRBJ1-5; TRBD1 might be the D (6 bases). The CDR3 totals 14 residues. CDR1 DFQATT and CDR2 SNEGSKA come from the germline V gene (reference sequence). V was shortened by 2 bases and J by 5 bases, with 13 bases between the two germline ends. The chain's CDR3 is CSARQGPSHQPQHF. CDR3 DNA sequence: TGCAGTGCTAGACAGGGGCCCTCTCATCAGCCCCAGCATTTT.

The rearrangement uses TRBV28 and TRBJ2-7, with no clear D. CDR3 length: 11 amino acids. V shed 8 bases and J shed 2 bases, with 7 bases lying between them. Germline CDR1 reads MDHEN; CDR2 reads SYDVKM. The DNA for the CDR3 is TGTGCCAGCGGGGATCCCTACGAGCAGTACTTC. Protein sequence: CASGDPYEQYF.

V gene TRBV28 combines with J gene TRBJ2-7; D is tentatively TRBD1 or TRBD2 (5 bases each). CDR1 and CDR2 from the germline V gene are MDHEN and SYDVKM. V lost 8 bases to trimming and J lost 4 bases, with 15 bases between them. The CDR3 has 13 amino acids. The CDR3 DNA sequence: TGTGCCAGCTCCTATTGGGGGTTGTACGAGCAGTACTTC. It codes for CASSYWGLYEQYF.

The rearrangement links TRBV30 to TRBJ2-7; D is tentatively TRBD1 or TRBD2 (5 bases each). Germline V gene data show CDR1 as GTSNPN and CDR2 as SVGIG (reference sequence). The ends were cut back, 2 bases at V and 6 bases at J, with 14 bases in the middle. This CDR3 contains 13 residues. The CDR3 coding sequence is TGTGCCTGGAGTAGGTCGGGGACGGGCGAGCAGTACTTC. Translation gives CAWSRSGTGEQYF.

This clonotype was seen more than once but under ten times. This chain links TRBV7-9 with TRBJ1-4; TRBD1 is a possible D gene (5 bases). The CDR3 sequence is 14 residues long. V lost 5 bases, J lost 7 bases, and 14 bases lay in between. Germline V CDR1 and CDR2: SEHNR, FQNEAQ (reference sequence). CDR3 nucleotides: TGTGCCAGCAGCAATGGGGGGACCGGTGAAAAACTGTTTTTT. This sequence encodes CASSNGGTGEKLFF.

This clonotype has only a few counts. The gene calls are TRBV28 and TRBJ2-7; no clear D gene. The CDR3 is made up of 15 amino acids. Trimming took off 5 bases at V and 4 bases at J, with 18 bases between the two ends. Germline V gives CDR1 MDHEN, CDR2 SYDVKM. CDR3 sequence reads: CASSPPLEPWYEQYF. CDR3 DNA: TGTGCCAGCAGTCCCCCCCTAGAACCCTGGTACGAGCAGTACTTC. Using reference TRBV28 and TRBJ2-7 for the parts outside the CDR3, the full variable domain is DVKVTQSSRYLVKRTGEKVFLECVQDMDHENMFWYRQDPGLGLRLIYFSYDVKMKEKGDIPEGYSVSREKKERFSLILESASTNQTSMYLCASSPPLEPWYEQYFGPGTRLTVT.

A note on this clonotype: A much larger clone sits a single nucleotide away, making a read error possible. The rearrangement uses TRBV7-2 and TRBJ2-3; 13 bases are a match to TRBD2. The V gene's germline CDR1 is SGHTA and CDR2 FQGNSA. This CDR3 has 16 amino acids. CDR3 sequence (DNA): TGTGCCTGCAGCTCACTAGCGGGGGGGAGCACAGATACGCAGTATTTT. Translating it yields CACSSLAGGSTDTQYF.

At least ten counts were recorded for this clonotype. V gene TRBV7-2 combines with J gene TRBJ1-1; no clear D gene. There are 14 residues in the CDR3. The V gene's germline CDR1 is SGHTA and CDR2 FQGNSA. Trimming pared 3 bases from V and 0 bases from J, leaving 8 bases between. Here the CDR3 DNA reads TGTGCCAGCAGCTTGGCCAGCTTGAACACTGAAGCTTTCTTT. Translation: CASSLASLNTEAFF.

The table lists this clonotype with a few counts. The chain joins TRBV4-3 to TRBJ1-4, with 8 bases identical to TRBD1. The CDR3 contains 14 residues. The germline CDR1 and CDR2 sequences are LGHNA and YSLEER. V lost 1 base, J lost 8 bases, and 3 bases stayed unmatched. The CDR3 sequence: CASSQVQGEEKLFF. Here the CDR3 DNA reads TGCGCCAGCAGCCAAGTACAGGGGGAGGAAAAACTGTTTTTT.